The 9 T cell receptor beta chains given below trace back to one sample, sequenced in a study of blood T cell repertoires in COVID-19. The data were produced by immunoSEQ multiplex PCR, yet TCRdb's version contains in-frame clones alone and is incomplete. Found here are about 220,000 clones, 75% to 90% of them singletons; the top ten hold roughly 5.5%. The sequencing sample was made of peripheral blood. All receptors come from a woman between 70 and 85 years old with COVID-19, enrolled during active disease.

The CDR3, as DNA: TGTGCCAGCAGGGTCTCGGTAGGTGGGGCCCTAAACACTGAAGCTTTCTTT. The encoded protein is CASRVSVGGALNTEAFF. The chain carries TRBV28 and TRBJ1-1, with D possibly matching TRBD1 (5 bases). The ends were cut back, 6 bases at V and 2 bases at J, with 22 bases in the middle. In germline, CDR1 is MDHEN, CDR2 SYDVKM. The CDR3 is 17 amino acids.

The chain is built from TRBV7-8 and TRBJ2-6, with 8 bases that match TRBD1. Per germline, CDR1 SGHVS and CDR2 FQNEAQ. The CDR3 consists of 17 residues. V lost 7 bases to trimming and J lost 0 bases; unmatched junction nucleotides: 8. CDR3 nucleotide sequence: TGTGCCAGCATCCGGTCAGGGGGCGCCTCTGGGGCCAACGTCCTGACTTTC. This translates into CASIRSGGASGANVLTF. The variable domain in full, with the rest retrieved from reference TRBV7-8 and TRBJ2-6, is GAGVSQSPRYKVAKRGQDVALRCDPISGHVSLFWYQQALGQGPEFLTYFQNEAQLDKSGLPSDRFFAERPEGSVSTLKIQRTQQEDSAVYLCASIRSGGASGANVLTFGAGSRLTVL.

This clone was observed a handful of times. The V and J genes are TRBV6-2 or TRBV6-3 and TRBJ1-2; perhaps TRBD1 as D (6 bases). The CDR3 has 13 residues. The V end lost 7 bases, the J end lost 5 bases, and 14 bases lay between the germline ends. CDR1 is MNHEY, CDR2 SVGEGT, per germline. DNA of the CDR3: TGTGCCAGCAACCCAGGGGCGGCGTATGGCTACACCTTC. Translation: CASNPGAAYGYTF.

J is TRBJ1-1 and V is TRBV10-3; D unresolved. Germline lookup yields CDR1 ENHRY and CDR2 SYGVKD. Trimming removed 6 bases from V and 0 bases from J, with 8 bases in between. CDR3 size: 13 residues. The CDR3 coding sequence is TGTGCCATCAGGGGCTCAATGAACACTGAAGCTTTCTTT. Translation gives CAIRGSMNTEAFF.

The CDR3 is CASSRLGQGRINTGELFF. DNA of the CDR3: TGTGCCAGCAGCCGACTTGGACAGGGACGCATCAACACCGGGGAGCTGTTTTTT. V and J are TRBV3-1 (or the pseudogene TRBV3-2) and TRBJ2-2; 8 positions agree with TRBD1. Trimming removed 4 bases from V and 2 bases from J; junction bases left unmatched: 12. The CDR3 loop spans 18 amino acids. Germline V gives CDR1 LGHDT, CDR2 YNNKEL (reference sequence).

The CDR3 spells CASSSDRIGPGNTIYF. As DNA, the CDR3 is TGTGCCAGCAGTAGTGACAGGATAGGACCTGGAAACACCATATATTTT. The chain uses TRBV7-9 and TRBJ1-3, with TRBD1 as a possible D gene (6 bases). Germline CDR1 is SEHNR and CDR2 is FQNEAQ (reference sequence). The CDR3 length is 16 residues. Trimming took off 6 bases at V and 2 bases at J, with 17 bases between the two ends.

J is TRBJ1-4 and V is TRBV5-1, with 8 bases aligning to TRBD1. Germline V CDR1 and CDR2: SGHRS, YFSETQ. Losses at the gene ends were 4 bases for V and 14 bases for J; bases not matched to a gene: 10. The length of the CDR3 is 13 residues. The CDR3 DNA follows: TGCGCCAGCAGCCAAGGACAGGGATTAGGCCTGTTTTTT. Protein: CASSQGQGLGLFF. Based on the CDR3 plus reference TRBV5-1 and TRBJ1-4, the full variable domain is KAGVTQTPRYLIKTRGQQVTLSCSPISGHRSVSWYQQTPGQGLQFLFEYFSETQRNKGNFPGRFSGRQFSNSRSEMNVSTLELGDSALYLCASSQGQGLGLFFGSGTQLSVL.

This chain connects TRBV7-9 to TRBJ2-1, with a tentative D call TRBD2 (6 bases). V was cut by 6 bases and J by 5 bases, with 14 bases left in between. The CDR3 contains 14 residues. The germline CDR1 and CDR2 sequences are SEHNR and FQNEAQ (reference sequence). CDR3 DNA: TGTGCCAGCAGAAAGAGCGGGTTCGACAATGAGCAGTTCTTC. Translation gives CASRKSGFDNEQFF. The full variable domain, in which reference TRBV7-9 and TRBJ2-1 provide the parts outside the CDR3, is DTGVSQNPRHKITKRGQNVTFRCDPISEHNRLYWYRQTLGQGPEFLTYFQNEAQLEKSRLLSDRFSAERPKGSFSTLEIQRTEQGDSAMYLCASRKSGFDNEQFFGPGTRLTVL.

The chain uses TRBV2 and TRBJ2-2; D might be TRBD1 (6 bases). From germline, CDR1 is SNHLY and CDR2 FYNNEI. CDR3 length: 15 amino acids. The germline V and J ends were trimmed by 9 bases and 5 bases, with 19 bases remaining between them. This chain's CDR3 is CARGGTGSRTGELFF. The DNA of the CDR3 is TGTGCCAGAGGGGGAACAGGGAGTCGAACCGGGGAGCTGTTTTTT.